The entry that follows covers one T cell receptor (beta chain) sequence. Its cognate antigen is unknown. These data are taken from a study of blood T cells in healthy people across ages. Findings and caveats of the study: CMV infection status of these donors was not known.

Then a second PCR, running about 7 to 11 cycles, was carried out with a sample-barcoded 5' primer and a J-beta primer mix. MiXCR was run by TCRdb on the 5' RACE reads, yielding one entry per CDR3 protein. Of 800,000 to 1,300,000 distinct CDR3 sequences listed, under 30% are singletons. V lost 5 bases and J 5 bases, leaving 15 bases between the germline ends. The CDR3 covers 14 residues. The germline V gene encodes CDR1 MDHEN and CDR2 SYDVKM. This sample was shared with a second study, whose subject was T cells of mothers and their children.

The chain is built from TRBV28 and TRBJ1-2; no definite D call. The origin of this receptor is a girl aged 2 to 9 in good health. The sequencing sample was made of blood. CDR3 region: CASSEVAQSYGYTF. The CDR3 DNA sequence: TGTGCCAGCAGTGAGGTAGCCCAGAGTTATGGCTACACCTTC.